This is a list of T cell receptor beta chains from one sample in a study of OX40 agonist ivuxolimab in advanced cancers. Generated by immunoSEQ multiplex PCR, the TCRdb table keeps only in-frame clones and is missing some. Of tens of thousands of clones listed, about 86% were seen once; the top ten hold about 1%. The sequencing here drew on CD4+ or CD8+ T cells sorted from blood, taken in a trial of the OX40 agonist ivuxolimab. The receptors stem from an adult with an advanced solid tumor such as melanoma, head and neck, liver or kidney cancer. CDR3s include the opening cysteine and the closing phenylalanine or tryptophan. D genes are given only for firm matches. The listing skips clone size in some rows; elsewhere it reads once, few, many or a size class.

V gene,clone size,D gene,J gene,CDR3 protein,CDR3 DNA
TRBV10-3,-,-,TRBJ2-1,CAIRGASSNEQFF,TGTGCCATCAGGGGCGCTAGCAGCAATGAGCAGTTCTTC
TRBV6-5,-,-,TRBJ2-5,CASSYSKAETQYF,TGTGCCAGCAGTTACTCGAAGGCGGAGACCCAGTACTTC
TRBV18,-,-,TRBJ2-7,CASSIRAGMDEQYF,TGTGCCAGCTCAATAAGGGCGGGGATGGACGAGCAGTACTTC
TRBV25-1,-,TRBD1,TRBJ1-6,CASSEWGRGINSPLHF,TGTGCCAGCAGCGAATGGGGCAGGGGGATCAATTCACCCCTCCACTTT
TRBV27,-,TRBD1,TRBJ2-7,CASSIGQGRREQYF,TGTGCCAGCAGTATTGGACAGGGGAGGCGCGAGCAGTACTTC
TRBV7-2,once,-,TRBJ2-5,CASSLAPTGPQETQYF,TGTGCCAGCAGCTTAGCCCCTACAGGGCCCCAAGAGACCCAGTACTTC
TRBV7-9,-,-,TRBJ2-5,CASSLASVGRETQYF,TGTGCCAGCAGCTTAGCGTCGGTAGGAAGGGAGACCCAGTACTTC
TRBV27,-,TRBD1,TRBJ1-2,CASRKQGNYGYTF,TGTGCCAGCAGGAAACAGGGGAACTATGGCTACACCTTC
TRBV30,-,TRBD1,TRBJ1-2,CAWTPGTVYGYTF,TGTGCCTGGACGCCCGGGACAGTATATGGCTACACCTTC
TRBV5-4,-,-,TRBJ2-3,CASSLGGPHSTDTQYF,TGTGCCAGCAGCTTGGGTGGTCCTCATAGCACAGATACGCAGTATTTT
TRBV19,-,-,TRBJ1-1,CASSSPRGFGTEAFF,TGTGCCAGTAGTTCCCCCCGCGGGTTTGGAACTGAAGCTTTCTTT
TRBV5-1,-,-,TRBJ1-4,CASSFKAGTNEKLFF,TGCGCCAGCAGCTTCAAGGCCGGAACTAATGAAAAACTGTTTTTT
TRBV5-6,once,TRBD1,TRBJ2-5,CASRKRQGETQYF,TGTGCCAGCAGAAAACGACAGGGGGAGACCCAGTACTTC
TRBV2,-,TRBD1,TRBJ1-2,CASRQQGRERGYTF,TGTGCCAGCAGACAACAGGGGAGAGAACGTGGCTACACCTTC
TRBV5-6,-,TRBD2,TRBJ2-4,CASSLKAGPLAKNIQYF,TGTGCCAGCAGCCTCAAAGCGGGGCCCTTAGCCAAAAACATTCAGTACTTC
TRBV30,-,-,TRBJ2-7,CAWSVLRASYEQYF,TGTGCCTGGAGTGTGCTAAGGGCATCCTACGAGCAGTACTTC
TRBV5-1,-,-,TRBJ2-7,CASSWGEPSYEQYF,TGCGCCAGCAGTTGGGGGGAGCCCTCCTACGAGCAGTACTTC
TRBV5-1,-,-,TRBJ1-3,CASSLALGAGTGNTIYF,TGCGCCAGCAGCTTGGCATTAGGGGCAGGGACTGGAAACACCATATATTTT
TRBV5-3,-,-,TRBJ2-7,CASSLGSVGYEQYF,TGTGCCAGCAGCTTGGGTTCGGTTGGCTACGAGCAGTACTTC
TRBV5-1,-,TRBD2,TRBJ2-1,CASSVTSTGTSGYNEQFF,TGCGCCAGCAGCGTAACGTCTACCGGGACTAGCGGCTACAATGAGCAGTTCTTC
TRBV29-1,-,TRBD1,TRBJ1-1,CSVDGQGAMNTEAFF,TGCAGCGTTGACGGCCAGGGGGCCATGAACACTGAAGCTTTCTTT
TRBV4-2,-,-,TRBJ1-4,CASSQGGGTFNEKLFF,TGTGCCAGCAGCCAAGGGGGGGGGACTTTTAATGAAAAACTGTTTTTT
TRBV7-9,-,-,TRBJ1-2,CASSRLPGQLSNYGYTF,TGTGCCAGCAGCCGCCTACCGGGACAACTGTCTAACTATGGCTACACCTTC
TRBV6-1,-,-,TRBJ2-3,CASRLSWGGPDTQYF,TGTGCCAGCAGGCTTTCGTGGGGGGGGCCGGATACGCAGTATTTT
TRBV6-1,-,-,TRBJ2-3,CASSAIGTQYF,TGTGCCAGCAGTGCAATTGGTACGCAGTATTTT
TRBV7-9,-,-,TRBJ2-3,CASSFSPGDTQYF,TGTGCCAGCAGCTTCAGTCCCGGAGATACGCAGTATTTT
TRBV5-1,once,-,TRBJ1-1,CASSSDMNTEAFF,TGCGCCAGCAGCTCCGACATGAACACTGAAGCTTTCTTT
TRBV6-5,-,-,TRBJ1-2,CASTRGGHYGYTF,TGTGCCAGCACCCGAGGGGGGCACTATGGCTACACCTTC
TRBV5-1,-,-,TRBJ1-3,CASSSIPTGISGNTIYF,TGCGCCAGCAGCTCAATCCCGACGGGCATCTCTGGAAACACCATATATTTT
TRBV5-1,-,TRBD1,TRBJ2-7,CASSGGTGGIYEQYF,TGCGCCAGCAGCGGAGGGACAGGGGGCATTTACGAGCAGTACTTC
TRBV18,-,-,TRBJ1-1,CASSPTTGNTEAFF,TGTGCCAGCTCACCAACGACAGGGAACACTGAAGCTTTCTTT
TRBV2,-,TRBD1,TRBJ1-6,CASRTPGQGNSPLHF,TGTGCCAGCAGAACTCCGGGACAGGGGAATTCACCCCTCCACTTT
TRBV5-1,few,-,TRBJ2-3,CASMGLPVSTDTQYF,TGCGCCAGCATGGGGCTCCCCGTCAGCACAGATACGCAGTATTTT
TRBV5-1,-,TRBD1,TRBJ1-2,CASSPIPWTGDGYTF,TGCGCCAGCAGCCCCATTCCGTGGACAGGAGATGGCTACACCTTC
TRBV6-5,-,-,TRBJ2-3,CASRGRLESTDTQYF,TGTGCCAGCAGAGGCAGGCTGGAAAGCACAGATACGCAGTATTTT
TRBV7-8,-,-,TRBJ1-4,CASSLPRTRPTNEKLFF,TGTGCCAGCAGCCTACCTCGGACCCGACCAACTAATGAAAAACTGTTTTTT
TRBV5-6,-,-,TRBJ1-4,CASSLASRGREKLFF,TGTGCCAGCAGCTTGGCCAGCAGGGGACGCGAAAAACTGTTTTTT
TRBV6-1,-,TRBD1,TRBJ2-7,CASSGRQGAHEQYF,TGTGCCAGCAGTGGGAGACAGGGGGCCCACGAGCAGTACTTC
TRBV18,-,-,TRBJ2-1,CASSPLGTDNEQFF,TGTGCCAGCTCACCGTTAGGGACCGACAATGAGCAGTTCTTC